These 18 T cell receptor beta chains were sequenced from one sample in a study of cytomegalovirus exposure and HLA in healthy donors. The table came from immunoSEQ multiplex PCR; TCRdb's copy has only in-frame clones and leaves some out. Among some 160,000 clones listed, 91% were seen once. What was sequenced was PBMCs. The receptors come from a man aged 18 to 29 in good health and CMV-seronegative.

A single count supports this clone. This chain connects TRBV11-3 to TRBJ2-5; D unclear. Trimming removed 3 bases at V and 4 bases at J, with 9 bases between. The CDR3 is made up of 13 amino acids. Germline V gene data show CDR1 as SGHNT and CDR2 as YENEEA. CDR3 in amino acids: CASSLSFGETQYF. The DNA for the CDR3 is TGTGCCAGCAGCTTGTCCTTCGGAGAGACCCAGTACTTC.

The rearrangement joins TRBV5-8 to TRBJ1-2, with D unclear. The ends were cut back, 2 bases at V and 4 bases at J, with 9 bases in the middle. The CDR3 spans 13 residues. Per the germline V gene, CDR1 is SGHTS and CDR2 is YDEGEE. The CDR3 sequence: CASSLFTSYGYTF. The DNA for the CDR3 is TGTGCCAGCAGCTTATTCACGAGCTATGGCTACACCTTC.

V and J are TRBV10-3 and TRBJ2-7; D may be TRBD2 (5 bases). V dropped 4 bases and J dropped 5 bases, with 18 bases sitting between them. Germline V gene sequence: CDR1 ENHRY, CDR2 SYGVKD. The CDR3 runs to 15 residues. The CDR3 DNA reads TGTGCCATCAGTGTGGAGCAGGCTCCCGGGAACGAGCAGTACTTC. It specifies CAISVEQAPGNEQYF.

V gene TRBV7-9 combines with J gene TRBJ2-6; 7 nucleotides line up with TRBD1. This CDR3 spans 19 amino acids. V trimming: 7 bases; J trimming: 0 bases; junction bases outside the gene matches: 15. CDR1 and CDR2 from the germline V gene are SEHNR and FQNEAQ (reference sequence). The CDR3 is CASTPGTDLFYSGANVLTF. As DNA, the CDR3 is TGTGCCAGCACCCCAGGGACAGACCTCTTCTACTCTGGGGCCAACGTCCTGACTTTC.

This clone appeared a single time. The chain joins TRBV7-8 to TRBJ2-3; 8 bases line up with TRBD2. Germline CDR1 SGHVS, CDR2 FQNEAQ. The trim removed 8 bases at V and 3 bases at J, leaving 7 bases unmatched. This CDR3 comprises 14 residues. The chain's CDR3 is CASQESGRTDTQYF. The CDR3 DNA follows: TGTGCCAGCCAAGAAAGCGGGAGAACAGATACGCAGTATTTT. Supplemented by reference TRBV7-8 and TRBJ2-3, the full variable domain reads GAGVSQSPRYKVAKRGQDVALRCDPISGHVSLFWYQQALGQGPEFLTYFQNEAQLDKSGLPSDRFFAERPEGSVSTLKIQRTQQEDSAVYLCASQESGRTDTQYFGPGTRLTVL.

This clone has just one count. Here the CDR3 DNA reads TGCGCCAGCAGCTTGGCCCCAAGCAGCGGTCCTCCCTACGAGCAGTACTTC. This codes for CASSLAPSSGPPYEQYF. The gene calls are TRBV5-1 and TRBJ2-5, with TRBD2 as a possible D gene (5 bases). Matching the DNA end better, TRBJ2-7 makes the J call doubtful. This CDR3 comprises 17 residues. In germline, CDR1 is SGHRS, CDR2 YFSETQ.

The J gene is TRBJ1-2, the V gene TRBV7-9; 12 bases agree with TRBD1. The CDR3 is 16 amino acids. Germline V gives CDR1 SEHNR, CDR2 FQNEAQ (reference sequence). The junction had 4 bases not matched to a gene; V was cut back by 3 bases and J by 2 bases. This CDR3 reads CASSFRDRGLNYGYTF. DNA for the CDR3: TGTGCCAGCAGCTTCCGGGACAGGGGGCTCAACTATGGCTACACCTTC.

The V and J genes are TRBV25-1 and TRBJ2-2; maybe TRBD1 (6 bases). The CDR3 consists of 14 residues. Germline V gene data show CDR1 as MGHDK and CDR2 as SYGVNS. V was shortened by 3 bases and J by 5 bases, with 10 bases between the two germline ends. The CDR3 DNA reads TGTGCCAGCAGTGACGGGACAACAACCGGGGAGCTGTTTTTT. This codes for CASSDGTTTGELFF.

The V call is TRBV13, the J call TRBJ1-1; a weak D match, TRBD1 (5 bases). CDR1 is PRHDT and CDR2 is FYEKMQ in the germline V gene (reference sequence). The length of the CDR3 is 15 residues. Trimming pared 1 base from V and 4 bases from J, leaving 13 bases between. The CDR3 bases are TGTGCCAGCAGCTTAGAGGGCAGGGCCGGCACTGAAGCTTTCTTT. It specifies CASSLEGRAGTEAFF.

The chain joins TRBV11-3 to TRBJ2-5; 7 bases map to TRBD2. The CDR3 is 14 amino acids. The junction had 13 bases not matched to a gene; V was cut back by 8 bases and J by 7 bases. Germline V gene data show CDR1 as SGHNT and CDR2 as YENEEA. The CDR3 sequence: CASALAALLGTQYF. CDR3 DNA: TGTGCCAGCGCTCTAGCGGCCCTTCTTGGGACCCAGTACTTC. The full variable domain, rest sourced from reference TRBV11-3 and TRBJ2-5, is EAGVVQSPRYKIIEKKQPVAFWCNPISGHNTLYWYLQNLGQGPELLIRYENEEAVDDSQLPKDRFSAERLKGVDSTLKIQPAELGDSAVYLCASALAALLGTQYFGPGTRLLVL.

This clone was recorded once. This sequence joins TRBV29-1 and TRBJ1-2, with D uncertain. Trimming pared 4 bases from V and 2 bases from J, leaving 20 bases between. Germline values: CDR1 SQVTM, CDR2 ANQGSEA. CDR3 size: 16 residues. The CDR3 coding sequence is TGCAGCGTTGGTGGCAGAAAACAAACCCAGAACTATGGCTACACCTTC. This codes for CSVGGRKQTQNYGYTF.

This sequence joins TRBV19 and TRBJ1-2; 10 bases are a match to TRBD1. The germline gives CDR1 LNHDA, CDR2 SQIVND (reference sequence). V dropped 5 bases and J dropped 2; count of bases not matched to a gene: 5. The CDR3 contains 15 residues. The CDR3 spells CASSAPDRGNYGYTF. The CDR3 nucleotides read TGTGCCAGTAGTGCCCCGGACAGGGGGAACTATGGCTACACCTTC.

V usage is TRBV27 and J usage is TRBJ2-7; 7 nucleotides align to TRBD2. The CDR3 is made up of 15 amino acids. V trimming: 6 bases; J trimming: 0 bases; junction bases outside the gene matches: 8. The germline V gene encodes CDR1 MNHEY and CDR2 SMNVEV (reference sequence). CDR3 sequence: CASSPLASGSYEQYV. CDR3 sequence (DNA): TGTGCCAGCAGCCCGCTGGCTAGCGGCTCCTACGAGCAGTACGTC.

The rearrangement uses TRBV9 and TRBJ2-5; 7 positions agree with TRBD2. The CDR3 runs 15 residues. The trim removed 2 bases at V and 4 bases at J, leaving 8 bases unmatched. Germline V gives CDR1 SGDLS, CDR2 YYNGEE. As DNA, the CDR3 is TGTGCCAGCAGCGTTACCGGGACTACCAGAGAGACCCAGTACTTC. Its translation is CASSVTGTTRETQYF.

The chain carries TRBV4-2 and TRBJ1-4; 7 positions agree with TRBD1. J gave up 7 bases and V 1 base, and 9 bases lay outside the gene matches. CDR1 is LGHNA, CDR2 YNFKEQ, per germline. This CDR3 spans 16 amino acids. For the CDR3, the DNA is TGTGCCAGCAGCCAAGCCTACAGGGGCCCCATTGAAAAACTGTTTTTT. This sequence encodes CASSQAYRGPIEKLFF.

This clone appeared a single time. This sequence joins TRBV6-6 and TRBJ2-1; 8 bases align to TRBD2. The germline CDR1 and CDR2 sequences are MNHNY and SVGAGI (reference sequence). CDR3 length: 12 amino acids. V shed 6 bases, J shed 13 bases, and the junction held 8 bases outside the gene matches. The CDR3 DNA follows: TGTGCCAGCAGATCCTCAGCGGGGGTTCAGTTCTTC. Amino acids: CASRSSAGVQFF.

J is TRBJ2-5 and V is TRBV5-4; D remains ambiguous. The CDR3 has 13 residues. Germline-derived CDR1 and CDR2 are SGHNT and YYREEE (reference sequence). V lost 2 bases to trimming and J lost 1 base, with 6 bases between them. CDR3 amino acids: CASSFTVQETQYF. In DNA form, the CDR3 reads TGTGCCAGCAGCTTCACAGTCCAAGAGACCCAGTACTTC.

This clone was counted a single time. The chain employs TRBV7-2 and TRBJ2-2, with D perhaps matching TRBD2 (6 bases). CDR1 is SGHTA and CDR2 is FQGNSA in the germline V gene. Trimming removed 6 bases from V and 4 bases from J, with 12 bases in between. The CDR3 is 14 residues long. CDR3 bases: TGTGCCAGCAGAAAACCCGGGAGCACCGGGGAGCTGTTTTTT. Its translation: CASRKPGSTGELFF. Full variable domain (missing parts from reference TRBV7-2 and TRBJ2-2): GAGVSQSPSNKVTEKGKDVELRCDPISGHTALYWYRQSLGQGLEFLIYFQGNSAPDKSGLPSDRFSAERTGGSVSTLTIQRTQQEDSAVYLCASRKPGSTGELFFGEGSRLTVL.